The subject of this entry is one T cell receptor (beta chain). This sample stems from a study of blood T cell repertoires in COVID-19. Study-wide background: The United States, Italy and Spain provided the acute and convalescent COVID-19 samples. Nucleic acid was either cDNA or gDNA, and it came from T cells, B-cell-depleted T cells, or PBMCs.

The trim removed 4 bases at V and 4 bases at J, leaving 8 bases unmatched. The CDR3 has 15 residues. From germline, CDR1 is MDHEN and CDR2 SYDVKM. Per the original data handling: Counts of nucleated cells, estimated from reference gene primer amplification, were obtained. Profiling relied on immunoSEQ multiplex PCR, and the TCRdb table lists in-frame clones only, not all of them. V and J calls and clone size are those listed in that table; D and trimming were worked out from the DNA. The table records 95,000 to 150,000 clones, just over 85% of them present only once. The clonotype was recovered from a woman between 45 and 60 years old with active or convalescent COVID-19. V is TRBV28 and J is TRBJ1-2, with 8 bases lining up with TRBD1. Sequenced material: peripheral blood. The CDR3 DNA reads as TGTGCCAGCAGTTACCTCGACGGACAGGGCTATGGCTACACCTTC. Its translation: CASSYLDGQGYGYTF.